Sequencing of this T cell receptor beta chain was carried out in a study of identifying expanded T cells in peripheral blood. Study-level findings and limits: Clone count variance between two-week samples rose with total template count. Technical replicates showed roughly 1.2 changed clones; approximately two weeks around 15; four weeks 19.

The V gene lost 5 bases and the J gene lost 5 bases, with 12 bases spanning the gap. The germline CDR1 and CDR2 sequences are MNHEY and SMNVEV (reference sequence). The CDR3 length is 13 residues. Healthy donors had no documented immune events, such as infections, while sampled. Comment on this clone: No antigen is known for it.

Sequencing was performed with immunoSEQ multiplex PCR; in TCRdb, only in-frame clones are kept and a portion is missing. The sample carries 84,000 or so clones, 70% to 90% recorded once. The clonotype comes from a person aged 18 to 70 in good health. The chain is built from TRBV27 and TRBJ1-1; weak D call: TRBD1 (5 bases). Source material: blood. The CDR3 loop reads CASSQGVGTEAFF. For the CDR3, the DNA is TGTGCCAGCAGTCAAGGGGTGGGTACTGAAGCTTTCTTT.